The entry that follows covers one T cell receptor beta chain sequence. Antigen: not known. TCRdb independently ran MiXCR on the 5' RACE reads; one entry per CDR3 protein. In the table there are roughly 370,000 distinct CDR3 sequences, roughly 15% of which are singletons. The source of the sample is a study of T-cell memory formation after mild COVID-19. Study findings and constraints: Pre-infection memory held some responding clones, suggesting pre-existing cross-reactive T cells responded. Clones which contracted sat mainly in CM and EM if CD4+, and in EMRA if CD8+.

The CDR3 is 13 amino acids. Trimming removed 4 bases at V and 1 base at J, with 10 bases between. The germline V gene has CDR1 DFQATT and CDR2 SNEGSKA (reference sequence). The clonotype originates from a young man who had mild COVID-19 (a few samples of this study predate the infection). Cell type and time point are not known. The sample consisted of PBMCs or a T cell subset sorted from them (not recorded which). The chain carries TRBV20-1 and TRBJ1-1; D not resolved. DNA of the CDR3: TGCAGTGCTATTAGTCACGGGAACACTGAAGCTTTCTTT. Its translation: CSAISHGNTEAFF.